This T cell receptor beta chain was captured by sequencing in a study of T cell repertoires in cytomegalovirus infection. Overall study results and limits: Within the response measured ex vivo, HLA-C-restricted CMV-specific TCR beta clonotypes were dominant.

TCRdb re-analysed the reads in MiXCR, keeping a single row per CDR3 protein. The sample contains some 940,000 distinct CDR3 sequences, less than 40% of which appear only once. Comments on this clonotype: The antigen remains unidentified.

The specimen comprised cultured CD8+ T cells from PBMCs, sampled from culture after CMV antigen stimulation. The sequence was obtained from a human donor in good health (CMV status not recorded). Some clones in this sample may be carry-over from other donors' samples.

CDR3 sequence reads: CASSLGLAGSGDTQYF. The CDR3, as DNA: TGTGCCAGCAGTTTGGGACTAGCGGGCTCGGGAGATACGCAGTATTTT. The chain is built from TRBV6-5 and TRBJ2-3, with 12 bases fitting TRBD2. V gave up 4 bases and J gave up 5 bases; unmatched junction bases: 7. Looked up from germline, CDR1 is MNHEY and CDR2 is SVGAGI. The CDR3 runs to 16 residues.